The subject of this entry is one T cell receptor beta chain. This sample is part of a study of blood T cell repertoires in COVID-19. About the research overall: There were acute and convalescent COVID-19 samples, and they came from the United States, Italy and Spain.

Residents of 24 US areas, aged about 18 to 89 years, made up the participants. Participants were placed into cohorts based on the clinical history they reported. Symptom resolution, clearance, or two negative PCRs marked the recovered donors of Cohort 3. CDR1 and CDR2 (germline): SGDLS, YYNGEE. This CDR3 comprises 17 residues. Trimming removed 2 bases from V and 2 bases from J; junction bases left unmatched: 11. Repertoires were generated with immunoSEQ multiplex PCR, while TCRdb's copy carries only in-frame clones and drops some. Of around 240,000 clones in the sample, roughly 88% were seen once. The chain links TRBV9 to TRBJ2-3, with 7 bases identical to TRBD1. This TCR derives from a woman aged 45-65 years who had recovered from COVID-19. Material: PBMCs or T cells enriched from blood (not recorded which). The CDR3 here is CASSVETGLRATDTQYF. The DNA for the CDR3 is TGTGCCAGCAGCGTCGAGACAGGGCTGAGGGCCACAGATACGCAGTATTTT.